This TCR beta chain came from a study of T-cell memory formation after mild COVID-19. Study-wide context: Each donor largely had its own TCR clusters.

TCR alpha and TCR beta cDNA libraries with sample barcodes and UMIs came from 5'RACE using constant-segment primers. Each CDR3 protein is one row after TCRdb ran MiXCR on the 5' RACE reads. Of about 310,000 distinct CDR3 sequences in the sample, about 15% were seen once. General study results and limits: Contracting clones localized mainly to CM and EM when CD4+ and mainly to EMRA when CD8+.

This clonotype was detected only a few times. Its antigen remains unidentified. The sequence derives from a man in his late teens or twenties who had mild COVID-19 (a few samples of this study predate the infection). Cell type and time point are not known. Material for sequencing was PBMCs or a T cell subset sorted from them (not recorded which).

The CDR3: CASSIRTETYEQYF. CDR3 coding DNA: TGTGCCAGCAGCATAAGGACAGAGACCTACGAGCAGTACTTC. The chain employs TRBV7-2 and TRBJ2-7; D perhaps matches TRBD1 (6 bases). This CDR3 has 14 residues. The germline CDR1 and CDR2 sequences are SGHTA and FQGNSA. Trimming stripped 5 bases from V and 2 bases from J, with 13 bases between.